This TCR beta chain appears in the sequencing data of a study of blood T cell repertoires in COVID-19. Clones were sequenced by immunoSEQ multiplex PCR, and TCRdb holds only the in-frame ones, with some missing. The sample consists of hundreds of thousands of clones, around 89% of them appearing once. In germline, CDR1 is MDHEN, CDR2 SYDVKM. The CDR3 covers 13 residues. Trimming removed 6 bases at V and 4 bases at J, with 12 bases between. The sample consisted of peripheral blood. The sequence was obtained from a woman aged 55-75 years with acute or convalescent COVID-19. The chain has TRBV28 and TRBJ1-1; TRBD1 is a possible D gene (6 bases). DNA of the CDR3: TGTGCCAGCAGACTGGGGGGGCCCACTGAAGCTTTCTTT. Protein sequence: CASRLGGPTEAFF.